The 29 T cell receptor beta chains below all came from one sample that was sequenced in a study of T cells in Graves' hyperthyroidism and ophthalmopathy. TCR beta CDR3 regions were amplified from RNA. Using the HTBI primer set, a first-round RT-PCR was run on the TCR CDR3. TCRdb re-called the multiplex PCR reads with MiXCR, one entry per CDR3 protein. The table lists roughly 250,000 distinct CDR3 sequences, approximately 20% of them singletons. The specimen was blood. All receptors come from a young man with Graves' ophthalmopathy.

J is TRBJ1-1 and V is TRBV20-1; D not resolved. V lost 6 bases to trimming and J lost 0 bases, with 14 bases between them. Germline V gene lookup returns CDR1 DFQATT and CDR2 SNEGSKA (reference sequence). This CDR3 is 14 amino acids long. The DNA for the CDR3 is TGCAGTGCGCCTATGGGCAGCGTGAACACTGAAGCTTTCTTT. Translating gives CSAPMGSVNTEAFF.

This clonotype was observed a handful of times. The chain uses TRBV7-9 and TRBJ2-5; D gene uncertain. The length of the CDR3 is 17 residues. Deletions cut 5 bases from V and 4 bases from J, with 23 bases between. The germline V gene has CDR1 SEHNR and CDR2 FQNEAQ (reference sequence). Here the CDR3 reads CASSTLPPPAGVETQYF. The CDR3 coding sequence is TGTGCCAGCAGCACCCTCCCCCCCCCGGCCGGTGTAGAGACCCAGTACTTC.

This clonotype has only a few counts. The chain uses TRBV3-1 and TRBJ2-3; no firm D call. CDR1 and CDR2 from the germline V gene are LGHDT and YNNKEL (reference sequence). This CDR3 region has 14 residues. Trimming took off 0 bases at V and 4 bases at J, with 8 bases between the two ends. In nucleotides, the CDR3 is TGTGCCAGCAGCCAAGATTTTAGGCCAGATACGCAGTATTTT. This sequence encodes CASSQDFRPDTQYF.

The chain recombines TRBV18 with TRBJ2-7; no clear D. Germline CDR1 reads KGHSH; CDR2 reads LQKENI. V lost 4 bases and J lost 7, with 17 bases in between. This CDR3 spans 14 amino acids. Written as DNA, the CDR3 is TGTGCCAGCTCACTCGCCGACGGGTTGGGGGAGCAGTACTTC. Translation: CASSLADGLGEQYF.

V usage is TRBV28 and J usage is TRBJ2-7; TRBD1 aligns across 10 bases. CDR1 MDHEN and CDR2 SYDVKM come from the germline V gene. This CDR3 has 14 residues. Germline trimming cut 4 bases from V and 7 bases from J; bases unmatched to any gene: 7. CDR3 amino acids: CASSSTGGTREQYF. CDR3 DNA: TGTGCCAGCAGTTCGACAGGGGGCACTAGGGAGCAGTACTTC.

At least ten counts were recorded for this clonotype. The chain is built from TRBV6-1 and TRBJ2-1; D is perhaps TRBD2 (5 bases). The CDR3 is 16 amino acids. V dropped 4 bases and J dropped 0 bases, with 13 bases sitting between them. Germline assignment: CDR1 MNHNS and CDR2 SASEGT. The CDR3: CASSASGRRSYNEQFF. In nucleotides, the CDR3 is TGTGCCAGCAGTGCTTCTGGGAGACGCTCCTACAATGAGCAGTTCTTC.

This sequence joins TRBV28 and TRBJ2-1; no firm D call. The CDR3 covers 11 residues. The germline V and J ends were trimmed by 6 bases and 12 bases, with 12 bases remaining between them. Germline V CDR1 and CDR2: MDHEN, SYDVKM. In DNA form, the CDR3 reads TGTGCCAGCAGGCTAGGGATTGTGCAGTTCTTC. Residues: CASRLGIVQFF.

This clonotype appeared many times. The V call is TRBV11-3, the J call TRBJ2-4; possibly TRBD1 or TRBD2 for D (6 bases each). V was shortened by 6 bases and J by 5 bases, with 17 bases between the two germline ends. From germline, CDR1 is SGHNT and CDR2 YENEEA. This CDR3 is 15 amino acids long. The CDR3, as DNA: TGTGCCAGCAGTCTAACCCCGGGGGCTCAAAACATTCAGTACTTC. This translates into CASSLTPGAQNIQYF.

In this sample, this clonotype turned up many times. V usage is TRBV11-1 and J usage is TRBJ2-1; 8 positions match TRBD2. In germline, CDR1 is SGHAT, CDR2 FQDESV (reference sequence). The CDR3 runs 15 residues. J was trimmed by 2 bases and V by 5 bases; bases with no gene match: 5. DNA of the CDR3: TGTGCCAGCAGCCTCCTTAGCGGGACCTACAATGAGCAGTTCTTC. Translating it yields CASSLLSGTYNEQFF.

In this sample, this clonotype turned up many times. The chain links TRBV27 to TRBJ1-2, with a possible D match to TRBD1 (6 bases). The V end was cut by 2 bases, the J end by 2 bases, with 9 bases between. CDR3 length: 14 residues. CDR1 and CDR2 from the germline V gene are MNHEY and SMNVEV (reference sequence). The DNA of the CDR3 is TGTGCCAGCAGTTTAAATGGACAGAACTATGGCTACACCTTC. This encodes CASSLNGQNYGYTF.

In DNA, the CDR3 is TGCAGTGCGCGGCCGGGCCAATATAGCAATCAGCCCCAGCATTTT. It encodes CSARPGQYSNQPQHF. The chain has TRBV20-1 and TRBJ1-5; no reliable D call. There are 15 residues in the CDR3. The germline gives CDR1 DFQATT, CDR2 SNEGSKA (reference sequence). The V end was cut by 6 bases, the J end by 0 bases, with 15 bases between.

This clonotype was seen only a few times. The chain uses TRBV10-3 and TRBJ2-5; 8 positions agree with TRBD2. Trimming took 1 base from V and 2 from J; bases not matched to a gene: 3. This CDR3 comprises 15 residues. Per germline, CDR1 ENHRY and CDR2 SYGVKD. CDR3 loop: CAISEFGTSQETQYF. DNA for the CDR3: TGTGCCATCAGTGAGTTCGGGACTAGTCAAGAGACCCAGTACTTC.

This clonotype has just a few counts. The CDR3 nucleotides read TGTGCCAGCAGCCCACCCCGACAGGGACGGAGGTATGGCTACACCTTC. The encoded protein is CASSPPRQGRRYGYTF. The rearrangement links TRBV7-9 to TRBJ1-2; TRBD1 agrees at 7 bases. Germline CDR1 SEHNR, CDR2 FQNEAQ (reference sequence). The length of the CDR3 is 16 residues. The junction had 14 bases not matched to a gene; V was cut back by 5 bases and J by 5 bases.

This clonotype was seen more than once but under ten times. V gene TRBV5-1 combines with J gene TRBJ2-2, with D possibly being TRBD2 (5 bases). V was clipped by 1 base and J by 0 bases, with 10 bases between them. Germline V gene lookup returns CDR1 SGHRS and CDR2 YFSETQ. CDR3 length equals 16 residues. CDR3 in amino acids: CASSLSTNTNTGELFF. The CDR3 DNA sequence: TGCGCCAGCAGCTTGTCGACTAATACGAACACCGGGGAGCTGTTTTTT.

V usage is TRBV20-1 and J usage is TRBJ2-5; 8 bases fit TRBD2. Germline V gives CDR1 DFQATT, CDR2 SNEGSKA (reference sequence). The trim removed 5 bases at V and 7 bases at J, leaving 24 bases unmatched. The CDR3 runs to 18 residues. The DNA for the CDR3 is TGCAGTGCTTGTAGCGGGATGGCTTTAAGGGGTCAAAAGGGGACCCAGTACTTC. It encodes CSACSGMALRGQKGTQYF.

The gene calls are TRBV20-1 and TRBJ1-3; D perhaps matches TRBD1 (6 bases). V lost 1 base and J 4 bases, leaving 14 bases between the germline ends. This CDR3 contains 15 residues. CDR1 DFQATT and CDR2 SNEGSKA come from the germline V gene (reference sequence). This CDR3 is CSARAVGGGGNTIYF. As DNA, the CDR3 is TGCAGTGCTAGAGCAGTTGGGGGGGGCGGAAACACCATATATTTT.

The rearrangement joins TRBV11-3 to TRBJ2-2; no definite D call. Germline V lookup: CDR1 SGHNT, CDR2 YENEEA. Trimming took 5 bases from V and 6 from J, leaving 13 bases between them. The CDR3 contains 14 residues. The CDR3 region is CASSLRLQSGELFF. In DNA, the CDR3 is TGTGCCAGCAGCCTGAGGTTGCAGTCCGGGGAGCTGTTTTTT.

V usage is TRBV5-8 and J usage is TRBJ1-1, with TRBD1 matching over 8 bases. Germline lookup yields CDR1 SGHTS and CDR2 YDEGEE. V gave up 0 bases and J gave up 0 bases; unmatched junction bases: 1. This CDR3 is built from 15 residues. CDR3 in amino acids: CASSLEQGVNTEAFF. In DNA, the CDR3 is TGTGCCAGCAGCTTGGAACAGGGGGTGAACACTGAAGCTTTCTTT.

This clonotype has a handful of counts. The CDR3 DNA sequence: TGTGCCTGGAGTGTAGGAGCGGAAGACAATGAGCAGTTCTTC. Its translation is CAWSVGAEDNEQFF. The chain employs TRBV30 and TRBJ2-1, with D possibly being TRBD2 (5 bases). Between the trimmed V and J ends, which lost 0 bases and 5 bases, there was a span of 11 bases. The CDR3 has 14 amino acids. Looked up from germline, CDR1 is GTSNPN and CDR2 is SVGIG (reference sequence). Drawing the rest from reference TRBV30 and TRBJ2-1, the complete variable domain is SQTIHQWPATLVQPVGSPLSLECTVEGTSNPNLYWYRQAAGRGLQLLFYSVGIGQISSEVPQNLSASRPQDRQFILSSKKLLLSDSGFYLCAWSVGAEDNEQFFGPGTRLTVL.

The chain has TRBV20-1 and TRBJ2-1; 8 bases fit TRBD2. The germline V gene has CDR1 DFQATT and CDR2 SNEGSKA (reference sequence). This CDR3 contains 15 residues. Trimming took 0 bases from V and 7 from J; bases not matched to a gene: 8. The CDR3 loop is CSARDPSGSGNEQFF. The CDR3 DNA is TGCAGTGCTAGAGACCCGAGCGGGAGTGGGAATGAGCAGTTCTTC.

This clonotype was detected many times. J is TRBJ2-7 and V is TRBV28; TRBD1 matches at 8 bases. Germline assignment: CDR1 MDHEN and CDR2 SYDVKM. After removal of 8 bases from V and 7 bases from J, the junction contained 13 bases not matched to a gene. This CDR3 is 14 amino acids long. The CDR3 here is CASAADRGHLEQYF. CDR3 coding DNA: TGTGCCAGCGCCGCAGACAGGGGACATCTGGAGCAGTACTTC.

The chain is built from TRBV6-2 or TRBV6-3 and TRBJ1-1, with 8 bases lining up with TRBD1. Germline V lookup: CDR1 MNHEY, CDR2 SVGEGT. V lost 2 bases, J lost 0 bases, and 8 bases stayed unmatched. The CDR3 contains 17 residues. The CDR3 is CASSYPTQGAMNTEAFF. CDR3 bases: TGTGCCAGCAGTTACCCGACGCAGGGGGCGATGAACACTGAAGCTTTCTTT.

This clonotype was observed at least ten times. This sequence joins TRBV30 and TRBJ2-6; D gene uncertain. Deletions cut 5 bases from V and 0 bases from J, with 11 bases between. This CDR3 has 15 amino acids. Germline-derived CDR1 and CDR2 are GTSNPN and SVGIG (reference sequence). CDR3 DNA: TGTGCCTGGGACCCAGCCCTCTCTGGGGCCAACGTCCTGACTTTC. Translating it yields CAWDPALSGANVLTF.

The rearrangement joins TRBV5-4 to TRBJ1-1; 9 bases fit TRBD1. Germline V gene lookup returns CDR1 SGHNT and CDR2 YYREEE (reference sequence). The CDR3 loop spans 15 amino acids. Trimming at V came to 5 bases and at J to 5 bases, leaving 10 bases not matched to a gene. CDR3 in DNA: TGTGCCAGCAGACATGTCGACAGGGGGGAAACTGAAGCTTTCTTT. This encodes CASRHVDRGETEAFF.

Ten or more counts support this clonotype. The V gene is TRBV30, the J gene TRBJ2-3; D may be TRBD2 (5 bases). The CDR3 runs 14 residues. CDR1 GTSNPN and CDR2 SVGIG come from the germline V gene (reference sequence). Trimming shortened V by 0 bases and J by 6 bases, and 13 bases separated the two germline ends. CDR3 region: CAWSVGARWDTQYF. The CDR3 DNA reads as TGTGCCTGGAGTGTGGGAGCCAGGTGGGATACGCAGTATTTT.

V is TRBV9 and J is TRBJ2-1, with a weak D call TRBD2 (6 bases). CDR3 length: 17 amino acids. Germline V gene data show CDR1 as SGDLS and CDR2 as YYNGEE. V was shortened by 0 bases and J by 7 bases, with 20 bases between the two germline ends. The CDR3 region is CASSVGRVSGPGNEQFF. The CDR3 nucleotides are TGTGCCAGCAGCGTAGGACGTGTTAGCGGACCGGGGAATGAGCAGTTCTTC.

The gene calls are TRBV7-8 and TRBJ1-5; weak D call: TRBD1 (5 bases). Germline V gene data show CDR1 as SGHVS and CDR2 as FQNEAQ. V was pared by 0 bases and J by 7 bases, with 10 bases between. CDR3 size: 14 residues. CDR3 amino acids: CASSLADDRQPQHF. CDR3 DNA sequence: TGTGCCAGCAGCTTAGCAGACGACAGACAGCCCCAGCATTTT.

This clonotype showed up just a few times. The chain has TRBV12-3 or TRBV12-4 and TRBJ2-7; unclear D gene. The CDR3 loop spans 13 amino acids. The V and J ends lost 4 bases and 6 bases respectively, with 13 bases between them. DNA for the CDR3: TGTGCCAGCAGTTCTGGGGAACTGTCCGAGCAGTACTTC. It specifies CASSSGELSEQYF.

V and J are TRBV28 and TRBJ1-5; maybe TRBD1 (6 bases). Trimming removed 7 bases from V and 6 bases from J, with 16 bases in between. The CDR3 has 14 residues. Germline lookup yields CDR1 MDHEN and CDR2 SYDVKM. In DNA, the CDR3 is TGTGCCAGCACCCCGGGGGGGGGCGGTCAGCCCCAGCATTTT. This translates into CASTPGGGGQPQHF.